This TCR beta chain came from a study of T cell changes during pregnancy in multiple sclerosis. Sequenced by immunoSEQ multiplex PCR; TCRdb stores in-frame clones only, minus some. The sample lists 85,000 to 110,000 clones; around nine tenths were seen once. V shed 9 bases, J shed 1 base, and the junction held 10 bases outside the gene matches. Germline CDR1 and CDR2: MGHDK and SYGVNS. There are 17 residues in the CDR3. The J gene is TRBJ2-6, the V gene TRBV25-1; 9 bases fit TRBD1. The clonotype comes from a female donor with multiple sclerosis, enrolled in a pregnancy study. The specimen was peripheral blood, collected after pregnancy. CDR3 DNA: TGTGCCAGTAAAACAGGGGGCACGGGGTCTGGGGCCAACGTCCTGACTTTC. It encodes CASKTGGTGSGANVLTF.